Listed here are 29 T cell receptor beta chains from one sample, sequenced in a study of blood T cell repertoires in COVID-19. The table came from immunoSEQ multiplex PCR; TCRdb's copy has only in-frame clones and leaves some out. Of about 74,000 clones listed, about nine tenths are singletons. The sample comprised peripheral blood. These receptors were collected from a woman aged 80 or older with active or convalescent COVID-19.

This clone was detected a few times. V and J are TRBV7-8 and TRBJ1-5, with a possible D match to TRBD1 (5 bases). Trimming removed 2 bases at V and 9 bases at J, with 17 bases between. The CDR3 is 15 amino acids. CDR1 and CDR2 (germline): SGHVS, FQNEAQ. The CDR3 DNA reads as TGTGCCAGCAGCTTAAAGAGGTGGGGGGAGCGGCCCCAGCATTTT. This gives the protein CASSLKRWGERPQHF.

This chain connects TRBV5-4 to TRBJ1-3; a weak D match, TRBD1 (6 bases). CDR3 size: 13 residues. Trimming pared 4 bases from V and 4 bases from J, leaving 9 bases between. The V gene's germline CDR1 is SGHNT and CDR2 YYREEE (reference sequence). The CDR3 DNA is TGTGCCAGCAGCGCCGGACAGGGAAACACCATATATTTT. Protein: CASSAGQGNTIYF.

The V gene is TRBV7-3, the J gene TRBJ2-2; D is possibly TRBD2 (5 bases). Trimming pared 5 bases from V and 6 bases from J, leaving 7 bases between. Germline V gene sequence: CDR1 SGHTA, CDR2 FQGTGA. The CDR3 length is 12 residues. The CDR3, as DNA: TGTGCCAGCAGCGACTATGCCGGGGAGCTGTTTTTT. Protein sequence: CASSDYAGELFF.

This clone occurred once. The V and J genes are TRBV2 and TRBJ2-7; tentative D call: TRBD2 (6 bases). Looked up from germline, CDR1 is SNHLY and CDR2 is FYNNEI. The CDR3 consists of 15 residues. Trimming shortened V by 7 bases and J by 7 bases, and 23 bases separated the two germline ends. The CDR3 is CASTRGGTLPLEQYF. The CDR3, as DNA: TGTGCCAGCACCCGCGGCGGGACTCTACCTTTAGAGCAGTACTTC.

J is TRBJ1-2 and V is TRBV5-8; 7 bases agree with TRBD1. The trim removed 2 bases at V and 6 bases at J, leaving 10 bases unmatched. The CDR3 is made up of 15 amino acids. The germline gives CDR1 SGHTS, CDR2 YDEGEE. For the CDR3, the DNA is TGTGCCAGCAGCTTAGGACAGGTTTCACCCAATGGCTACACCTTC. Amino acids: CASSLGQVSPNGYTF.

The V gene is TRBV7-3, the J gene TRBJ2-1; possible D gene TRBD2, 6 bases. This CDR3 has 13 residues. The germline V gene encodes CDR1 SGHTA and CDR2 FQGTGA. Trimming left V 3 bases short and J 8 bases short, with 11 bases between. CDR3 DNA: TGTGCCAGCAGCTTGGGGAGGAACGATGAGCAGTTCTTC. It specifies CASSLGRNDEQFF. The whole variable domain, remainder taken from reference TRBV7-3 and TRBJ2-1, is GAGVSQTPSNKVTEKGKYVELRCDPISGHTALYWYRQSLGQGPEFLIYFQGTGAADDSGLPNDRFFAVRPEGSVSTLKIQRTERGDSAVYLCASSLGRNDEQFFGPGTRLTVL.

This clone was recorded a few times. V is TRBV27 and J is TRBJ2-7; possible D gene TRBD1, 6 bases. Germline assignment: CDR1 MNHEY and CDR2 SMNVEV (reference sequence). The CDR3 sequence is 13 residues long. V was trimmed by 5 bases and J by 0 bases, leaving 8 bases between them. Here the CDR3 DNA reads TGTGCCAGCAGTAAGGACAGCTCCTACGAGCAGTACTTC. Protein: CASSKDSSYEQYF.

V gene TRBV5-1 combines with J gene TRBJ2-1, with 9 positions matching TRBD1. CDR3 length: 15 residues. V shed 0 bases and J 15 bases; nucleotides not matched to a gene: 13. Germline assignment: CDR1 SGHRS and CDR2 YFSETQ. The CDR3 sequence is CASSLDRTGELRRFF. Here the CDR3 DNA reads TGCGCCAGCAGCTTGGATCGGACAGGGGAATTGAGGCGGTTCTTC.

The V gene is TRBV5-6, the J gene TRBJ1-1; TRBD1 agrees at 7 bases. This CDR3 has 14 residues. With V trimmed by 4 bases and J by 4 bases, 7 bases remained unmatched. The germline V gene has CDR1 SGHDT and CDR2 YYEEEE. The CDR3 spells CASSPTGRFTEAFF. In DNA, the CDR3 is TGTGCCAGCAGCCCGACAGGGCGCTTCACTGAAGCTTTCTTT. The full variable domain, with the rest looked up from reference TRBV5-6 and TRBJ1-1, is DAGVTQSPTHLIKTRGQQVTLRCSPKSGHDTVSWYQQALGQGPQFIFQYYEEEERQRGNFPDRFSGHQFPNYSSELNVNALLLGDSALYLCASSPTGRFTEAFFGQGTRLTVV.

The gene calls are TRBV14 and TRBJ1-6; D may be TRBD1 (6 bases). The CDR3 consists of 15 residues. Trimming cost V 4 bases and J 7 bases, with 14 bases left between them. Germline V gives CDR1 SGHDN, CDR2 FVKESK. The CDR3 DNA is TGTGCCAGCAGCCCCCCAGGGGTTGGGAATTCACCCCTCCACTTT. Its protein product is CASSPPGVGNSPLHF.

The chain links TRBV4-2 to TRBJ1-1; 8 positions agree with TRBD1. The junction had 7 bases not matched to a gene; V was cut back by 1 base and J by 3 bases. Germline values: CDR1 LGHNA, CDR2 YNFKEQ. The CDR3 consists of 16 residues. This CDR3 is CASSQGTGKVYTEAFF. In DNA, the CDR3 is TGTGCCAGCAGCCAAGGGACAGGGAAGGTGTACACTGAAGCTTTCTTT.

The chain has TRBV19 and TRBJ2-5; TRBD1 matches 10 bases. The CDR3 loop spans 19 amino acids. The ends lost 7 bases at V and 0 bases at J; junction bases unmatched: 17. Per the germline V gene, CDR1 is LNHDA and CDR2 is SQIVND (reference sequence). The CDR3, as DNA: TGTGCCAGTAAGGAGAGGGGACAGGGGCTTAGGAACTACCAAGAGACCCAGTACTTC. Translating gives CASKERGQGLRNYQETQYF. The whole variable domain, filled in from reference TRBV19 and TRBJ2-5, reads DGGITQSPKYLFRKEGQNVTLSCEQNLNHDAMYWYRQDPGQGLRLIYYSQIVNDFQKGDIAEGYSVSREKKESFPLTVTSAQKNPTAFYLCASKERGQGLRNYQETQYFGPGTRLLVL.

The chain has TRBV6-1 and TRBJ1-2; 8 bases agree with TRBD1. The CDR3 is 16 amino acids. V was clipped by 1 base and J by 5 bases; unmatched bases: 9. Germline CDR1 and CDR2: MNHNS and SASEGT. CDR3 protein: CASSEVGQGSRYGYTF. The CDR3 DNA reads as TGTGCCAGCAGTGAAGTAGGACAGGGAAGTAGGTATGGCTACACCTTC.

The chain carries TRBV6-2 or TRBV6-3 and TRBJ2-5; 9 bases line up with TRBD2. The junction had 20 bases not matched to a gene; V was cut back by 5 bases and J by 1 base. CDR3 size: 20 residues. Germline assignment: CDR1 MNHEY and CDR2 SVGEGT. CDR3 in amino acids: CASSPRFGSGGRGVQETQYF. CDR3 bases: TGTGCCAGCAGTCCGAGGTTTGGTAGCGGGGGCCGGGGGGTCCAAGAGACCCAGTACTTC.

The rearrangement uses TRBV7-8 and TRBJ1-4; maybe TRBD1 (6 bases). Germline V gene sequence: CDR1 SGHVS, CDR2 FQNEAQ. V shed 3 bases and J shed 3 bases, with 17 bases lying between them. There are 17 residues in the CDR3. The CDR3 loop reads CASSFLTGPAANEKLFF. The CDR3 nucleotides read TGTGCCAGCAGCTTCCTGACAGGCCCGGCGGCTAATGAAAAACTGTTTTTT. The full variable domain, rest sourced from reference TRBV7-8 and TRBJ1-4, is GAGVSQSPRYKVAKRGQDVALRCDPISGHVSLFWYQQALGQGPEFLTYFQNEAQLDKSGLPSDRFFAERPEGSVSTLKIQRTQQEDSAVYLCASSFLTGPAANEKLFFGSGTQLSVL.

This chain joins TRBV6-5 and TRBJ2-6, with D perhaps TRBD1 (5 bases). Germline CDR1 is MNHEY and CDR2 is SVGAGI. V was cut by 4 bases and J by 3 bases, with 10 bases left in between. This CDR3 has 15 amino acids. In nucleotides, the CDR3 is TGTGCCAGCAGTTTTTCAGGGCGTGGGGCCAACGTCCTGACTTTC. It encodes CASSFSGRGANVLTF.

In DNA, the CDR3 is TGCGCCAGCAAGGGTAGCGGGGATGAGCAGTTCTTC. It translates to CASKGSGDEQFF. The chain employs TRBV5-1 and TRBJ2-1, with TRBD2 identical over 8 bases. The CDR3 totals 12 residues. J lost 8 bases, V lost 6 bases, and 4 bases had no gene match. Germline CDR1 reads SGHRS; CDR2 reads YFSETQ.

The chain recombines TRBV4-1 with TRBJ2-6, with D tentatively TRBD1 (6 bases). V lost 5 bases, J lost 0 bases, and 17 bases lay in between. From germline, CDR1 is MGHRA and CDR2 YSYEKL. The CDR3 covers 18 residues. For the CDR3, the DNA is TGCGCCAGCAGCGAATTACAGGGTTCCCTCTCTGGGGCCAACGTCCTGACTTTC. The encoded protein is CASSELQGSLSGANVLTF.

This clone has only one observation. The rearrangement joins TRBV7-2 to TRBJ2-2, with D maybe TRBD2 (6 bases). CDR1 and CDR2 from the germline V gene are SGHTA and FQGNSA. The V end was cut by 5 bases, the J end by 5 bases, with 15 bases between. This CDR3 has 15 amino acids. For the CDR3, the DNA is TGTGCCAGCAGCCCCCTCCCCGGGGGTACCGGGGAGCTGTTTTTT. It is translated as CASSPLPGGTGELFF.

The chain is built from TRBV21-1 and TRBJ1-2; no check of the table's D call, TRBD1, against the DNA was made. TRBV21-1 is a documented pseudogene. The CDR3 is 13 residues long. The CDR3 region has the DNA TGTGCCACCAGGACAGGTGATAGATATGGCTACACCTTC. Translating it yields CATRTGDRYGYTF.

The rearrangement uses TRBV15 and TRBJ2-3; 9 bases agree with TRBD2. J was trimmed by 3 bases and V by 0 bases; bases with no gene match: 7. The CDR3 has 17 amino acids. Germline values: CDR1 LNHNV, CDR2 YYDKDF (reference sequence). In DNA, the CDR3 is TGTGCCACCAGCAGAGATCGATCGGCGGGAGGGACAGATACGCAGTATTTT. Its translation: CATSRDRSAGGTDTQYF.

The J gene is TRBJ2-3, the V gene TRBV4-3; 7 nucleotides align to TRBD2. Germline loops: CDR1 LGHNA, CDR2 YSLEER. Trimming at V came to 4 bases and at J to 4 bases, leaving 5 bases not matched to a gene. This CDR3 region has 14 residues. Written as DNA, the CDR3 is TGCGCCAGCAGCCCGAGCGGGAATGCAGATACGCAGTATTTT. Encoded protein: CASSPSGNADTQYF.

This clone was observed a handful of times. The chain employs TRBV4-3 and TRBJ1-2; D perhaps matches TRBD1 (5 bases). Germline V lookup: CDR1 LGHNA, CDR2 YSLEER. The V end lost 0 bases, the J end lost 6 bases, and 11 bases lay between the germline ends. The CDR3 length is 14 residues. CDR3 loop: CASSQDTSRDGYTF. The DNA of the CDR3 is TGCGCCAGCAGCCAAGATACTTCCAGGGATGGCTACACCTTC.

The chain carries TRBV7-2 and TRBJ1-3; tentatively, D is TRBD1 (5 bases). V lost 1 base, J lost 4 bases, and 8 bases lay in between. Germline CDR1 SGHTA, CDR2 FQGNSA. The CDR3 loop spans 14 amino acids. This chain's CDR3 is CASSLEGRGNTIYF. The CDR3 coding sequence is TGTGCCAGCAGCTTAGAGGGGCGGGGAAACACCATATATTTT.

This chain joins TRBV5-1 and TRBJ2-1, with a tentative D call TRBD2 (6 bases). Trimming removed 4 bases at V and 2 bases at J, with 13 bases between. Germline lookup yields CDR1 SGHRS and CDR2 YFSETQ. The CDR3 is made up of 15 amino acids. The CDR3 nucleotides are TGCGCCAGCAGCGGCACTAGCTTGCCCTACAATGAGCAGTTCTTC. This gives the protein CASSGTSLPYNEQFF.

In this sample, this clone turned up a few times. The gene calls are TRBV4-3 and TRBJ1-3; 8 bases line up with TRBD1. This CDR3 spans 19 amino acids. Germline V gene sequence: CDR1 LGHNA, CDR2 YSLEER. V lost 4 bases and J lost 7; bases outside the gene matches: 21. The CDR3 reads CASSPSLGTGPPEGNTIYF. DNA of the CDR3: TGCGCCAGCAGCCCCTCACTCGGGACAGGACCCCCCGAGGGGAACACCATATATTTT.

There are a few counts of this clone. This rearrangement joins TRBV11-2 to TRBJ2-1; weak D call: TRBD1 (6 bases). The V end was cut by 3 bases, the J end by 10 bases, with 13 bases between. Germline V gene lookup returns CDR1 SGHAT and CDR2 FQNNGV. The CDR3 contains 13 residues. CDR3 sequence reads: CASSLDSLTEQFF. CDR3 DNA sequence: TGTGCCAGCAGCTTGGACAGCCTGACGGAGCAGTTCTTC.

V and J are TRBV7-9 and TRBJ2-7, with D perhaps TRBD1 (5 bases). V was trimmed by 5 bases and J by 4 bases, leaving 18 bases between them. CDR1 and CDR2 (germline): SEHNR, FQNEAQ (reference sequence). CDR3 length equals 15 residues. The CDR3 reads CASSHWGTDAYEQYF. The CDR3 DNA sequence: TGTGCCAGCAGCCATTGGGGCACAGACGCTTACGAGCAGTACTTC.

This clone came up a few times. The V and J genes are TRBV5-6 and TRBJ2-5, with D perhaps TRBD2 (5 bases). Trimming took 5 bases from V and 5 from J, leaving 13 bases between them. Germline-derived CDR1 and CDR2 are SGHDT and YYEEEE. The length of the CDR3 is 13 residues. CDR3 sequence reads: CASSSVGGETQYF. The CDR3, as DNA: TGTGCCAGCAGTTCGGTTGGAGGTGAGACCCAGTACTTC.